The 4 T cell receptor beta chains below come from one sample, sequenced in a study of cytomegalovirus exposure and HLA in healthy donors. The PCR employed 60 Vbeta primers together with 13 Jbeta primers. Sequenced by immunoSEQ multiplex PCR; TCRdb stores in-frame clones only, minus some. The sample shows over 75,000 clones, less than 10% of them seen only once. Sequenced material: PBMCs. The source is a man aged 50 to 60 in good health and CMV-seropositive.

In this sample, this clone turned up a few times. V gene TRBV4-3 combines with J gene TRBJ2-1; the D gene is possibly TRBD1 (6 bases). CDR1 and CDR2 from the germline V gene are LGHNA and YSLEER. The CDR3 is 16 amino acids. V lost 0 bases to trimming and J lost 2 bases, with 11 bases between them. The CDR3 nucleotides read TGCGCCAGCAGCCAAGAGACAGGACCGCCCTACAATGAGCAGTTCTTC. It encodes CASSQETGPPYNEQFF.

This clone was found a few times. In DNA form, the CDR3 reads TGTGCCAGCAGCTTAGGGACTAGCGGGAGGGCCATTGAGACCCAGTACTTC. Its protein product is CASSLGTSGRAIETQYF. V is TRBV5-4 and J is TRBJ2-5; 16 bases map to TRBD2. The V and J ends lost 2 bases and 5 bases, in that order; junction bases with no gene match: 6. Germline loops: CDR1 SGHNT, CDR2 YYREEE (reference sequence). The CDR3 has 17 residues.

CDR3 sequence (DNA): TGTGCCAGCAGCCCTAGGGCCGGGAGGTTCCAGACCCAGTACTTC. It yields the protein CASSPRAGRFQTQYF. V gene TRBV7-2 combines with J gene TRBJ2-5; 7 bases line up with TRBD2. This CDR3 has 15 amino acids. Germline CDR1 is SGHTA and CDR2 is FQGNSA. V shed 5 bases and J 6 bases; nucleotides not matched to a gene: 12.

This clone was picked up a small number of times. CDR3 region: CASSQRIGEAGSYNEQFF. CDR3 DNA sequence: TGTGCCAGCAGCCAACGCATAGGGGAAGCGGGCTCCTACAATGAGCAGTTCTTC. The rearrangement joins TRBV4-2 to TRBJ2-1; tentative D call: TRBD2 (6 bases). Trimming cost V 2 bases and J 0 bases, with 17 bases left between them. CDR3 length: 18 amino acids. The V gene's germline CDR1 is LGHNA and CDR2 YNFKEQ.